Presented here are 20 T cell receptor beta chains from one specimen sequenced in a study of metastatic and nonmetastatic thyroid tumors. TCRdb re-called the PCR reads with MiXCR. This sample yields about 53,000 clones, of which approximately 20% are seen a single time; more than 3.5% belongs to the top ten. No treatment of any kind had been given to any patient before thyroid surgery. The source material was blood. The source of these receptors is a female donor with papillary thyroid cancer or a benign thyroid nodule (not recorded which). Some clones in this sample may be carry-over from other donors' samples.

This clone was seen repeatedly, ten times or more. The gene calls are TRBV28 and TRBJ2-7, with 7 bases matching TRBD1. Germline trimming cut 10 bases from V and 1 base from J; bases unmatched to any gene: 7. The CDR3 is 13 amino acids. CDR1 is MDHEN, CDR2 SYDVKM, per germline. CDR3 amino acids: CATLDRASYEQYF. The DNA for the CDR3 is TGTGCCACCCTCGACAGGGCGTCCTACGAGCAGTACTTC.

This clone was counted many times. The chain uses TRBV2 and TRBJ2-2; D possibly uses TRBD1 or TRBD2 (5 bases each). The CDR3 totals 15 residues. V was cut by 7 bases and J by 4 bases, with 16 bases left in between. Germline CDR1 SNHLY, CDR2 FYNNEI. CDR3 amino acids: CASIKTARGTGELFF. In DNA form, the CDR3 reads TGTGCCAGCATAAAGACAGCCCGGGGCACCGGGGAGCTGTTTTTT.

This clone has at least ten counts. This sequence joins TRBV5-1 and TRBJ2-1, with TRBD2 matching 11 bases. CDR1 SGHRS and CDR2 YFSETQ come from the germline V gene. This CDR3 has 17 residues. The J segment lost 7 bases and the V segment lost 0 bases, leaving 9 bases of the junction unmatched. The CDR3 sequence is CASSLASSGRARNEQFF. DNA of the CDR3: TGCGCCAGCAGCTTGGCGAGTAGCGGGAGGGCCAGGAATGAGCAGTTCTTC.

The sample holds many counts of this clone. Other DNA sequences in this sample translate to the same CDR3. The V and J genes are TRBV2 and TRBJ2-7; tentative D call: TRBD2 (6 bases). Germline V gene data show CDR1 as SNHLY and CDR2 as FYNNEI. The CDR3 loop spans 13 amino acids. The V end lost 6 bases, the J end lost 0 bases, and 9 bases lay between the germline ends. CDR3 sequence (DNA): TGTGCCAGCAGATTAGCGGACTCCTACGAGCAGTACTTC. It specifies CASRLADSYEQYF.

At least ten counts were recorded for this clone. This chain joins TRBV5-1 and TRBJ2-3; D unclear. Germline V gene lookup returns CDR1 SGHRS and CDR2 YFSETQ. The V end lost 2 bases, the J end lost 3 bases, and 4 bases lay between the germline ends. The CDR3 extends over 12 amino acids. The CDR3 coding sequence is TGCGCCAGCAGCTTCGAAACAGATACGCAGTATTTT. Its protein product is CASSFETDTQYF.

In this sample, this clone turned up many times. The V call is TRBV18, the J call TRBJ2-2, with 9 bases matching TRBD1. Trimming took 1 base from V and 4 from J; bases not matched to a gene: 13. This CDR3 contains 19 residues. CDR1 is KGHSH and CDR2 is LQKENI in the germline V gene. As DNA, the CDR3 is TGTGCCAGCTCACCACTGAATCTTGGGACAGGGAGAAGCACCGGGGAGCTGTTTTTT. This encodes CASSPLNLGTGRSTGELFF.

For this clone: A read error is likely, as this CDR3 ends without the conserved phenylalanine or tryptophan. J is TRBJ1-1 and V is TRBV11-2; 7 nucleotides line up with TRBD1. V trimming: 5 bases; J trimming: 4 bases; junction bases outside the gene matches: 7. The V gene's germline CDR1 is SGHAT and CDR2 FQNNGV. The CDR3 runs 14 residues. The CDR3 nucleotides are TGTGCCAGCAGCCAGCTACAGGGGCGCACTGAAGCTTTCTTG. Its protein product is CASSQLQGRTEAFL.

In its sample, this clone ranks as medium-sized. The V gene is TRBV18, the J gene TRBJ2-7; D is undetermined. The CDR3 has 13 residues. From germline, CDR1 is KGHSH and CDR2 LQKENI. V lost 3 bases and J 4 bases, leaving 10 bases between the germline ends. CDR3 sequence: CASSPSVSYEQYF. For the CDR3, the DNA is TGTGCCAGCTCACCGAGCGTCTCTTACGAGCAGTACTTC.

This clone showed up many times. The chain recombines TRBV28 with TRBJ2-3; 12 bases agree with TRBD1. Germline trimming cut 5 bases from V and 6 bases from J; bases unmatched to any gene: 6. The germline CDR1 and CDR2 sequences are MDHEN and SYDVKM. There are 15 residues in the CDR3. The CDR3 sequence: CASSGGQGAWDTQYF. The CDR3 region has the DNA TGTGCCAGCAGTGGGGGACAGGGGGCGTGGGATACGCAGTATTTT. Full variable domain (remainder filled in from reference TRBV28 and TRBJ2-3): DVKVTQSSRYLVKRTGEKVFLECVQDMDHENMFWYRQDPGLGLRLIYFSYDVKMKEKGDIPEGYSVSREKKERFSLILESASTNQTSMYLCASSGGQGAWDTQYFGPGTRLTVL.

This clone was counted many times. V usage is TRBV19 and J usage is TRBJ2-7, with TRBD2 as a possible D gene (7 bases). Trimming took 5 bases from V and 3 from J, leaving 17 bases between them. CDR1 is LNHDA, CDR2 SQIVND, per germline (reference sequence). The CDR3 loop spans 15 amino acids. The CDR3 DNA reads TGTGCCAGTAGTTTTGACGGGGGAGGGGGCTACGAGCAGTACTTC. Protein: CASSFDGGGGYEQYF.

In this sample, this clone turned up many times. This chain connects TRBV28 to TRBJ1-5, with 8 bases aligning to TRBD1. V shed 5 bases and J 6 bases; nucleotides not matched to a gene: 6. Germline lookup yields CDR1 MDHEN and CDR2 SYDVKM. The CDR3 extends over 14 amino acids. The CDR3 DNA sequence: TGTGCCAGCAGTGATCGACAGGGGATTCAGCCCCAGCATTTT. It encodes CASSDRQGIQPQHF.

This clone was found many times. The V gene is TRBV28, the J gene TRBJ2-7, with 8 bases matching TRBD1. V lost 6 bases, J lost 3 bases, and 7 bases stayed unmatched. Germline CDR1 and CDR2: MDHEN and SYDVKM. The CDR3 totals 14 residues. The chain's CDR3 is CASRATGGGYEQYF. The CDR3 coding sequence is TGTGCCAGCAGAGCAACAGGGGGAGGCTACGAGCAGTACTTC.

Turning to this clone: A much larger clone is a single base away; this may be a read error. The V call is TRBV7-3, the J call TRBJ2-2; D possibly corresponds to TRBD1 (5 bases). This CDR3 is 15 amino acids long. With 5 bases removed from V and 7 bases from J, the gap between germline ends came to 17 bases. Germline CDR1 reads SGHTA; CDR2 reads FQGTGA. The CDR3 protein is CASSPRTRGVGELFF. The CDR3 nucleotides are TGTGCCAGCAGCCCCCGGACAAGGGGTGTCGGGGAGCTGTTTTTT.

This clone was recorded at least ten times. The chain joins TRBV2 to TRBJ1-2; D remains unclear. Germline lookup yields CDR1 SNHLY and CDR2 FYNNEI. The CDR3 is made up of 13 amino acids. The V and J ends lost 4 bases and 4 bases respectively, with 10 bases between them. The CDR3 reads CASSGGRLYGYTF. Written as DNA, the CDR3 is TGTGCCAGCAGTGGTGGCAGACTCTATGGCTACACCTTC.

Note on this clone: A much bigger clone sits one base away, suggesting this may be a read error. The chain uses TRBV2 and TRBJ1-1; tentatively, D is TRBD1 (5 bases). Germline values: CDR1 SNHLY, CDR2 FYNNEI. The CDR3 loop spans 12 amino acids. The CDR3 DNA is TGTGCCAGCAACCGGGGGGTCACTGAAGCTTCCTTT. Its translation is CASNRGVTEASF.

With regard to this clone: Germline is not matched at one junction end, which may reflect a read error. This sequence joins TRBV7-3 and TRBJ2-1, with 10 bases matching TRBD1. The CDR3 runs to 16 residues. Germline-derived CDR1 and CDR2 are SGHTA and FQGTGA. The CDR3 spells CGSSLRQGASFNEQFF. The CDR3 DNA reads TGTGGCAGCAGCTTAAGACAGGGGGCATCCTTCAATGAGCAGTTCTTC.

Regarding this clone: This may be a read error, as it is one base from a much larger clone. The V gene is TRBV6-5, the J gene TRBJ1-1; perhaps TRBD1 as D (5 bases). Trimming stripped 7 bases from V and 0 bases from J, with 21 bases between. Germline V CDR1 and CDR2: MNHEY, SVGAGI. The CDR3 contains 17 residues. The chain's CDR3 is CASIPRVGLGMNTEAFF. The CDR3 bases are TGTGCCAGCATCCCCCGGGTGGGGCTCGGTATGAACACTGAAGCTTTCTTT.

This clone was detected ten times or more. The chain carries TRBV19 and TRBJ2-1; 8 bases are a match to TRBD1. CDR3 length: 13 residues. Germline CDR1 LNHDA, CDR2 SQIVND (reference sequence). Unmatched junction bases numbered 9, after V lost 8 bases and J lost 9 bases. The CDR3 nucleotides read TGTGCCAGTGGCGGACAGGGCGGTGCTGAGCAGTTCTTC. Translated, it gives CASGGQGGAEQFF.

This clone was observed at least ten times. The V and J genes are TRBV6-5 and TRBJ2-7; D ambiguous. The CDR3 is 14 residues long. Germline assignment: CDR1 MNHEY and CDR2 SVGAGI. The V end was cut by 2 bases, the J end by 0 bases, with 8 bases between. CDR3 amino acids: CASSYSPSSYEQYF. The CDR3 region has the DNA TGTGCCAGCAGTTACAGCCCCAGCTCCTACGAGCAGTACTTC.

The chain employs TRBV30 and TRBJ1-5; D gene ambiguous. The CDR3 totals 13 residues. CDR1 GTSNPN and CDR2 SVGIG come from the germline V gene (reference sequence). Trimming shortened V by 8 bases and J by 7 bases, and 18 bases separated the two germline ends. The CDR3 loop is CARTGDVGQPQHF. The CDR3 nucleotides read TGTGCCCGGACCGGGGATGTCGGGCAGCCCCAGCATTTT. Variable domain in full (rest from reference TRBV30 and TRBJ1-5): SQTIHQWPATLVQPVGSPLSLECTVEGTSNPNLYWYRQAAGRGLQLLFYSVGIGQISSEVPQNLSASRPQDRQFILSSKKLLLSDSGFYLCARTGDVGQPQHFGDGTRLSIL.